This T cell receptor beta chain was captured in a study of shared clonotypes between healthy human individuals. Study observations and caveats: Naive CD4 clonotypes overlapped across a few donors at approximately 5%.

The protocol was immunoSEQ multiplex PCR, while the TCRdb copy is restricted to in-frame clones and leaves out a portion. The sample contains 2 million to 2.5 million clones, just under 95% of which appear only once. Germline CDR1 MNHNS, CDR2 SASEGT. V was cut by 6 bases and J by 4 bases, with 12 bases left in between. The CDR3 is 14 amino acids. Turning to this clone: What it binds is unknown.

Naive CD4+ cells were CD45RA-selected; the remaining cells were memory. The sequencing sample was made of naive CD4+ T cells from PBMCs. Stated subset: CD45RA+ positively selected. The rearrangement links TRBV6-1 to TRBJ2-2; D unclear. The source is a man between 18 and 35 years old in good health. Some clones in this sample may be carry-over from other donors' samples. CDR3 bases: TGTGCCAGCAGGCCGGGCCGTTTCACCGGGGAGCTGTTTTTT. Its translation: CASRPGRFTGELFF.